This is a list of T cell receptor beta chains from one sample in a study of Graves' ophthalmopathy and Graves' hyperthyroidism. TCRdb reprocessed the multiplex PCR reads via MiXCR and lists one record per CDR3 protein. Here the sample spans about 390,000 distinct CDR3 sequences, roughly 15% being singletons. Material: peripheral blood. The receptor source for this set is a woman aged 18-30 years with stable Graves' hyperthyroidism. Each CDR3 is given with its conserved first and last residue. Size tells how often a clone was seen (once, few, many) or the class of an expanded clone, and some rows leave it out.

j_call: TRBJ2-1; v_call: TRBV7-3; clone_size: NA; cdr3_aa: CASSFFESPGQSSYNEQFF
j_call: TRBJ2-6; v_call: TRBV28; clone_size: many; cdr3_aa: CASSLPGANVLTF
j_call: TRBJ1-1; v_call: TRBV12-3/TRBV12-4; clone_size: many; cdr3_aa: CASSPPLQRAPEAFF
j_call: TRBJ1-5; v_call: TRBV7-8; clone_size: many; cdr3_aa: CASSLRQANQPQHF
j_call: TRBJ1-1; v_call: TRBV5-1; clone_size: many; cdr3_aa: CASSKTGEDTEAFF
j_call: TRBJ2-7; v_call: TRBV20-1; clone_size: many; cdr3_aa: CSVPGTRDYEQYF
j_call: TRBJ2-6; v_call: TRBV11-2; clone_size: NA; cdr3_aa: CASSLAGANVPTF
j_call: TRBJ2-4; v_call: TRBV5-1; clone_size: many; cdr3_aa: CASSPGQPGAKNIQYF
j_call: TRBJ1-2; v_call: TRBV29-1; clone_size: many; cdr3_aa: CSASVGGEGYTF
j_call: TRBJ1-5; v_call: TRBV2; clone_size: many; cdr3_aa: CASSGLPGQPQHF
j_call: TRBJ1-2; v_call: TRBV12-5; clone_size: many; cdr3_aa: CASGLVHGTGGNYGYTF
j_call: TRBJ2-4; v_call: TRBV9; clone_size: many; cdr3_aa: CASSSPLQGLGGGIQYF
j_call: TRBJ1-1; v_call: TRBV18; clone_size: NA; cdr3_aa: CASSPLLRDRVRAFF
j_call: TRBJ2-7; v_call: TRBV27; clone_size: many; cdr3_aa: CASSANQGLWYEQYF
j_call: TRBJ2-5; v_call: TRBV5-1; clone_size: few; cdr3_aa: CASSRAVGASDWGEYF
j_call: TRBJ2-7; v_call: TRBV6-5; clone_size: many; cdr3_aa: CASSYGTGDYEQYF
j_call: TRBJ2-7; v_call: TRBV15; clone_size: many; cdr3_aa: CATSKNGISSYEQYF
j_call: TRBJ1-3; v_call: TRBV7-2; clone_size: many; cdr3_aa: CASSSTPGNTIYF
j_call: TRBJ1-2; v_call: TRBV6-5; clone_size: NA; cdr3_aa: CASSYLRTGGSYGYTF
j_call: TRBJ2-6; v_call: TRBV27; clone_size: many; cdr3_aa: CASSSGPTDRAGANVLTF
j_call: TRBJ2-2; v_call: TRBV19; clone_size: NA; cdr3_aa: CASSIGWGGTGELFF
j_call: TRBJ2-5; v_call: TRBV20-1; clone_size: NA; cdr3_aa: CSAMTGTQYF
j_call: TRBJ2-7; v_call: TRBV29-1; clone_size: few; cdr3_aa: CSVPAEGNYEQYF
j_call: TRBJ2-7; v_call: TRBV6-2/TRBV6-3; clone_size: few; cdr3_aa: CASSYRIGGPTYEQYF
j_call: TRBJ1-1; v_call: TRBV4-3; clone_size: many; cdr3_aa: CASSQSDNPGTEAFF
j_call: TRBJ2-5; v_call: TRBV7-3; clone_size: once; cdr3_aa: CASSLSGGNQETQYF
j_call: TRBJ1-5; v_call: TRBV12-3/TRBV12-4; clone_size: many; cdr3_aa: CASSLRVTGGNQPQHF
j_call: TRBJ2-5; v_call: TRBV19; clone_size: few; cdr3_aa: CASSIPGQRETQYF
j_call: TRBJ2-5; v_call: TRBV9; clone_size: many; cdr3_aa: CASSVGGQGTQYF
j_call: TRBJ2-7; v_call: TRBV12-3/TRBV12-4; clone_size: NA; cdr3_aa: CASPRPGIDYEQYF
j_call: TRBJ1-2; v_call: TRBV18; clone_size: few; cdr3_aa: CASSPSVGVNGYTF
j_call: TRBJ2-5; v_call: TRBV14; clone_size: many; cdr3_aa: CASSDQRGETQYF
j_call: TRBJ1-6; v_call: TRBV12-3/TRBV12-4; clone_size: many; cdr3_aa: CASSLGGMLSSPLHF
j_call: TRBJ2-3; v_call: TRBV2; clone_size: NA; cdr3_aa: CASSESWGTRVPGTDTQYF
j_call: TRBJ2-7; v_call: TRBV7-8; clone_size: NA; cdr3_aa: CASSPGVGTSVDEQYF
j_call: TRBJ1-2; v_call: TRBV24-1; clone_size: many; cdr3_aa: CATSDSGTGPNYGYTF
j_call: TRBJ2-2; v_call: TRBV5-1; clone_size: many; cdr3_aa: CASSLEARAGELFF
j_call: TRBJ1-1; v_call: TRBV4-1; clone_size: NA; cdr3_aa: CASSPDRDLLWAEAFF
j_call: TRBJ1-1; v_call: TRBV5-1; clone_size: many; cdr3_aa: CASSLERQIHTEAFF
j_call: TRBJ2-7; v_call: TRBV20-1; clone_size: few; cdr3_aa: CSARDVGPRGYEQYF
j_call: TRBJ1-3; v_call: TRBV19; clone_size: many; cdr3_aa: CASYPGRGSGNTIYF
j_call: TRBJ2-5; v_call: TRBV12-3/TRBV12-4; clone_size: many; cdr3_aa: CASSAPGQFQETQYF
j_call: TRBJ2-2; v_call: TRBV6-4; clone_size: once; cdr3_aa: CASSDTGTGELFF
j_call: TRBJ1-5; v_call: TRBV7-8; clone_size: many; cdr3_aa: CASSLEGLGFSSDQPQHF
j_call: TRBJ1-6; v_call: TRBV10-3; clone_size: many; cdr3_aa: CAITADNSPLHF